The 18 T cell receptor beta chains below come from one sample, sequenced in a study of CD8 T cells in Susac syndrome. Random hexamers primed reverse transcription of about 0.5 to 1 ug RNA. MiXCR, applied by TCRdb to the immunoSEQ multiplex PCR reads, yields one record per CDR3 protein. The sample includes some 190,000 distinct CDR3 sequences, approximately 93% of them seen just once. The specimen was CD4+ T cells from PBMCs. These receptors were obtained from a human donor in good health.

The chain recombines TRBV20-1 with TRBJ1-5; no definite D call. Trimming took 5 bases from V and 4 from J, leaving 6 bases between them. CDR3 length: 11 residues. The germline V gene encodes CDR1 DFQATT and CDR2 SNEGSKA (reference sequence). The CDR3 spells CSAQDNQPQHF. The CDR3 nucleotides are TGCAGTGCTCAGGATAATCAGCCCCAGCATTTT.

This clonotype was recorded once. The rearrangement links TRBV30 to TRBJ1-1; D call uncertain. The V end was cut by 3 bases, the J end by 11 bases, with 16 bases between. The CDR3 has 12 residues. Germline V lookup: CDR1 GTSNPN, CDR2 SVGIG (reference sequence). CDR3 coding DNA: TGTGCCTGGAGCCTCCCGACCCAGCGGGCTTTCTTT. Amino acid sequence: CAWSLPTQRAFF.

The chain recombines TRBV18 with TRBJ2-7; weak D call: TRBD2 (7 bases). Germline values: CDR1 KGHSH, CDR2 LQKENI. The CDR3 totals 13 residues. The V end lost 3 bases, the J end lost 3 bases, and 9 bases lay between the germline ends. CDR3 DNA sequence: TGTGCCAGCTCACCGGGGGGGCTCTACGAGCAGTACGTC. Its translation is CASSPGGLYEQYV.

The chain uses TRBV12-3 or TRBV12-4 and TRBJ2-1; 9 bases are shared with TRBD1. The V and J ends lost 8 bases and 6 bases, in that order; junction bases with no gene match: 8. The CDR3 runs 14 residues. In nucleotides, the CDR3 is TGTGCCAGCGGAAAACAGGGGGCGCGCAATGAGCAGTTCTTC. It yields the protein CASGKQGARNEQFF.

The chain carries TRBV28 and TRBJ1-2, with 9 bases fitting TRBD1. J lost 5 bases, V lost 5 bases, and 6 bases had no gene match. CDR3 length: 14 amino acids. The V gene's germline CDR1 is MDHEN and CDR2 SYDVKM. The CDR3 is CASSLLGQGYGYTF. The CDR3 bases are TGTGCCAGCAGTCTCCTTGGACAGGGGTATGGCTACACCTTC.

This sequence joins TRBV7-2 and TRBJ1-1; possibly TRBD1 for D (5 bases). CDR1 is SGHTA, CDR2 FQGNSA, per germline. V was cut by 2 bases and J by 7 bases, with 11 bases left in between. The CDR3 totals 13 residues. The CDR3 protein is CASSLIRADEAFF. CDR3 in DNA: TGTGCCAGCAGCTTAATCAGGGCGGATGAAGCTTTCTTT.

This clonotype was detected only once. The rearrangement links TRBV5-6 to TRBJ2-1; 7 bases are shared with TRBD1. Germline trimming cut 0 bases from V and 0 bases from J; bases unmatched to any gene: 0. The CDR3 spans 15 residues. Per germline, CDR1 SGHDT and CDR2 YYEEEE. DNA for the CDR3: TGTGCCAGCAGCTTGGGGGACAGCTCCTACAATGAGCAGTTCTTC. It encodes CASSLGDSSYNEQFF.

V usage is TRBV19 and J usage is TRBJ1-5; tentatively, D is TRBD1 (5 bases). Germline CDR1 LNHDA, CDR2 SQIVND (reference sequence). This CDR3 has 13 amino acids. Deletions cut 6 bases from V and 3 bases from J, with 9 bases between. The CDR3 DNA reads as TGTGCCAGTAGGGACACCGACAATCAGCCCCAGCATTTT. Translating it yields CASRDTDNQPQHF.

V and J are TRBV29-1 and TRBJ2-4, with D perhaps given as TRBD1 or TRBD2 (5 bases each). The length of the CDR3 is 12 residues. Germline V gene lookup returns CDR1 SQVTM and CDR2 ANQGSEA. V lost 4 bases and J lost 7, with 11 bases in between. CDR3 residues: CSVVVWGNIQYF. The CDR3 nucleotides are TGCAGCGTTGTAGTTTGGGGGAACATTCAGTACTTC. The complete variable domain, with remaining parts taken from reference TRBV29-1 and TRBJ2-4, reads SAVISQKPSRDICQRGTSLTIQCQVDSQVTMMFWYRQQPGQSLTLIATANQGSEATYESGFVIDKFPISRPNLTFSTLTVSNMSPEDSSIYLCSVVVWGNIQYFGAGTRLSVL.

The CDR3 bases are TGTGCCAGCAGCGTTGCCGGGACAGGGGGGCTATTTGGTGAAGCTTTCTTT. Residues: CASSVAGTGGLFGEAFF. The chain is built from TRBV11-2 and TRBJ1-1, with TRBD1 matching over 11 bases. This CDR3 spans 17 amino acids. The V segment lost 5 bases and the J segment 7 bases; nucleotides outside the gene matches: 15. Germline-derived CDR1 and CDR2 are SGHAT and FQNNGV.

The chain joins TRBV20-1 to TRBJ2-1; either TRBD1 or TRBD2 may supply D (6 bases each). Germline assignment: CDR1 DFQATT and CDR2 SNEGSKA (reference sequence). The CDR3 is 16 residues long. V lost 4 bases and J lost 8, with 24 bases in between. CDR3 sequence (DNA): TGCAGTGCTAAGAGAGGGGGGATCTTTTTCGGGGATGAGCAGTTCTTC. Protein sequence: CSAKRGGIFFGDEQFF.

The chain joins TRBV7-9 to TRBJ2-2; D is uncertain. The CDR3 runs to 15 residues. V was clipped by 6 bases and J by 0 bases, with 11 bases between them. The germline gives CDR1 SEHNR, CDR2 FQNEAQ (reference sequence). CDR3 nucleotides: TGTGCCAGCAGAACTCAGGCATCGAACACCGGGGAGCTGTTTTTT. This sequence encodes CASRTQASNTGELFF.

The chain couples TRBV7-9 to TRBJ1-4; D is unclear. With 9 bases removed from V and 5 bases from J, the gap between germline ends came to 7 bases. This CDR3 spans 11 amino acids. Looked up from germline, CDR1 is SEHNR and CDR2 is FQNEAQ (reference sequence). The CDR3 loop reads CASQANEKLFF. The CDR3 coding sequence is TGTGCCAGTCAGGCCAATGAAAAACTGTTTTTT.

The chain uses TRBV29-1 and TRBJ2-3; either TRBD1 or TRBD2 may fit D (5 bases each). The CDR3 sequence is 16 residues long. V dropped 1 base and J dropped 4 bases, with 18 bases sitting between them. The germline V gene encodes CDR1 SQVTM and CDR2 ANQGSEA. The DNA for the CDR3 is TGCAGCGTTGAAGCCTATCGGGACCAGGCGCCAGATACGCAGTATTTT. Encoded protein: CSVEAYRDQAPDTQYF.

As to this clonotype: One end of the junction does not line up with germline, which may come from a read error. This chain joins TRBV7-7 and TRBJ2-2; tentative D call: TRBD1 (5 bases). The CDR3 has 16 amino acids. CDR1 and CDR2 (germline): SSHAT, FNYEAQ (reference sequence). The CDR3 is CASSPAPQGITGELFF. DNA for the CDR3: TGTGCTAGCAGCCCAGCCCCTCAGGGTATTACCGGGGAGCTGTTTTTT.

The genes are TRBV6-5 and TRBJ2-7, with 10 nucleotides matching TRBD1. Trimming removed 4 bases from V and 6 bases from J; junction bases left unmatched: 3. The CDR3 consists of 13 residues. Germline CDR1 reads MNHEY; CDR2 reads SVGAGI. The CDR3: CASSSRTGGEQYF. The CDR3 region has the DNA TGTGCCAGCAGTTCCCGGACAGGGGGCGAGCAGTACTTC.

This chain joins TRBV6-5 and TRBJ2-1, with D maybe TRBD1 (6 bases). CDR1 and CDR2 (germline): MNHEY, SVGAGI. V lost 5 bases and J lost 10, with 15 bases in between. This CDR3 has 13 residues. The DNA for the CDR3 is TGTGCCAGCAGTCCTTACCCAGGACAGGAGCAGTTCTTC. Encoded protein: CASSPYPGQEQFF.

The chain combines TRBV5-6 with TRBJ1-5, with 9 bases lining up with TRBD1. The CDR3 loop spans 15 amino acids. In germline, CDR1 is SGHDT, CDR2 YYEEEE. With V trimmed by 4 bases and J by 6 bases, 8 bases remained unmatched. CDR3 nucleotides: TGTGCCAGCAGCGTAAAGGACAGGGGCGGTCAGCCCCAGCATTTT. Translation gives CASSVKDRGGQPQHF.